This T cell receptor (beta chain) originates from a study of blood T cell repertoires in COVID-19. Study in general: The samples span acute and convalescent COVID-19 from the United States, Italy and Spain. The cDNA or gDNA used as material had been derived from T cells, B-cell-depleted T cells, or PBMCs.

Seattle participants joined during active infection and were tracked over time. This clone was counted once. The CDR3 is made up of 14 amino acids. Between the trimmed V and J ends, which lost 6 bases and 8 bases, there was a span of 17 bases. Per germline, CDR1 SGHAT and CDR2 FQNNGV. Per the study methods: Quantification of nucleated cells was approximated via reference gene primer amplification. TCRdb's table, derived via immunoSEQ multiplex PCR, lists solely in-frame clones and lacks some. V, J and clone size were drawn from that table, and D and trimming were deduced from the DNA. The table includes a few hundred thousand clones, 90% detected once.

The chain carries TRBV11-2 and TRBJ1-3, with a weak D call TRBD1 (5 bases). Specimen: peripheral blood. The sequence was obtained from a woman aged 40 to 50 with COVID-19, enrolled during active disease. The CDR3 DNA reads TGTGCCAGCAGGTCGGGGACTGCCCGTGACACCATATATTTT. Translated, it gives CASRSGTARDTIYF.